This T cell receptor (beta chain) derives from a study of T cells expressing NK-cell markers. TCRdb processed the 5' RACE reads again and assigns one entry to each CDR3 protein, with no DNA. This table lists some 150,000 distinct CDR3 sequences. This CDR3 has 15 amino acids. CDR1 and CDR2 from the germline V gene are SEHNR and FQNEAQ (reference sequence). Material for sequencing was blood T cells: a sorted CD56 or NKG2C T cell subset, CD4+ or CD8+ T cells, or bulk PBMC T cells (not recorded which). The J gene is TRBJ1-4, the V gene TRBV7-9; the D gene TCRdb calls, TRBD1, cannot be checked with no DNA. The receptor comes from a man younger than 35 in good health. CDR3 amino acids: CASSSRDGPNEKLFF.